This T cell receptor (beta chain) was recorded in a study of blood T cells in healthy people across ages (dated by TCRdb to 2013 to 2016). For the wider study: In model experiments, template switching captured roughly one uniquely barcoded TCR beta cDNA molecule for every two T cells. Age-related changes in TCR beta repertoire diversity were measured in the study by deep sequencing normalized with unique cDNA molecular identifiers. The donors were split into four age groups: young (average roughly 15 years), middle-aged (roughly 39), aged (over 55) and long-lived (about 74). To avoid experimental bias, donors of different ages were distributed randomly across sequencing lanes. Using the same blood draw, the study looked at two additional independent replicas of 1 million unique cDNA reads for two donors, one aged 18 to 30 and the other aged 80 or older. Overall results and qualifications from the work: The percentage of naive T cells measured by flow cytometry correlated strongly with observed TCR beta diversity. Donor CMV infection status was unknown, potentially confounding age-related changes in expanded clonotypes. Conclusive comparison of naive and antigen-experienced compartments was prevented by the profiling of bulk unsorted PBMCs. Estimates of total diversity based on one million sequenced T cells were considered lower bounds and underestimates. Compared with the aged group, the long-lived group had more naive CD4+ T cells, fewer expanded clones and increased TCR diversity, suggesting age selection. As age increased, observed TCR beta diversity per million T cells dropped in a roughly linear way, and a significant reduction was already evident by age roughly 40.

The donors were 40 or so Caucasian individuals from Russia, aged roughly 6 to 100 years, who were systemically healthy. Each donor gave around 9.8 milliliters of peripheral blood, collected into EDTA-treated Vacutainer tubes. PBMCs were isolated by Ficoll-Paque density-gradient centrifugation, with at least 7 million obtained per sample. Trizol reagent was used to extract total RNA from PBMCs, with at least 5.5 micrograms per sample. For every donor, an aliquot of PBMCs went through flow cytometry to measure the percentages of naive CD45RAhigh/CD27high T cells. This clonotype was recorded a few times. The antigen this receptor binds is unknown. A single base separates this from a much larger clone, so it may be a read error. Libraries came from 5' RACE. The instrument given in TCRdb is Illumina HiSeq 2500. A second PCR of about 6 to 12 cycles was run with a J-beta primer mix and a sample-barcoded 5' primer. A template-switch 5' adaptor carrying 12 random nucleotides introduced a unique molecular identifier onto each TCR beta cDNA molecule. Each sample yielded at least 2.5 million CDR3-containing paired-end reads. The Mint cDNA synthesis kit, primed by a TRBC-specific oligonucleotide, was used to synthesize first-strand cDNA from all RNA. All cDNA was treated with uracil-DNA glycosylase and then went through a first 18-cycle PCR with the universal primers M1SS and BC2_uni_R. As for the original processing: Normalization of each sample was performed by random selection of 1 million high-quality reads, each carrying a distinct molecular identifier. Reads with shared molecular identifiers were discarded instead of being binned into consensus sequences. MiTCR, set to a Q25 quality threshold and the strictest error-elimination algorithm, was used for CDR3 identification, clonotype clustering and error correction. A nonparametric unseen species model with Euler transformation was used to estimate lower-bound total TCR beta diversity. TCRdb took the public reads, trimmed them with fastp at Q25, ran MiXCR for clone calling and kept in-frame beta chains. Rows with one shared CDR3 protein collapse into an entry with the most common genes and DNA. The authors' filters were not applied to this entry. In all, the sample holds 1,300,000 or so distinct CDR3 sequences, and 45% to 70% of those were seen once. 6.7% of the sample is held by the ten biggest clonotypes.

Ends trimmed: V by 11 bases, J by 11 bases; bases unmatched to a gene: 17. CDR3 length: 14 amino acids, cysteine to phenylalanine. CDR3 DNA only is kept here, 42 bases in frame from base 1. Per the germline V gene, MDHEN is the CDR1 and SYDVKM is the CDR2. The sample was blood. In this chain, TRBV28 is recombined with TRBJ2-5, and TRBD1 aligns with 10 junction nucleotides. This receptor was identified in a man aged 18 to 30 in good health. The DNA is as follows: TGTGCCCATCGACAGGGGGCGTCCTACAATGAGCAGTACTTC. Its amino acids are CAHRQGASYNEQYF. Supplemented by the reference TRBV28 and TRBJ2-5 proteins around the CDR3, the complete variable domain is DVKVTQSSRYLVKRTGEKVFLECVQDMDHENMFWYRQDPGLGLRLIYFSYDVKMKEKGDIPEGYSVSREKKERFSLILESASTNQTSMYLCAHRQGASYNEQYFGPGTRLLVL.